This T cell receptor (beta chain) was documented in a study of PD-L1 blockade in urothelial cancer. Background on the study: Male sex and bladder-origin urothelial cancer characterized about 85% of the 29 patients.

Stated time point: pretreatment peripheral blood. Findings and caveats of the study: Where pretreatment blood TCR clonality fell below the median, better survival was predicted.

The germline gives CDR1 SGHRS, CDR2 YFSETQ. The CDR3 has 12 amino acids. The V and J ends lost 6 bases and 1 base respectively, with 7 bases between them. The protocol was immunoSEQ multiplex PCR, while the TCRdb copy is restricted to in-frame clones and leaves out a portion. Altogether over 75,000 clones are present, about 85% being singletons, with the ten largest covering about 15%. This clone was seen just once. Antigen: not known. The source is a man between 60 and 75 years old with urothelial cancer. Sequenced here: PBMCs, sampled around atezolizumab (anti-PD-L1) treatment. This rearrangement joins TRBV5-1 to TRBJ1-1; D call uncertain. The CDR3 spells CASKNSNTEAFF. The DNA for the CDR3 is TGCGCCAGCAAAAACTCGAACACTGAAGCTTTCTTT. The full variable domain, its missing parts supplied by reference TRBV5-1 and TRBJ1-1, is KAGVTQTPRYLIKTRGQQVTLSCSPISGHRSVSWYQQTPGQGLQFLFEYFSETQRNKGNFPGRFSGRQFSNSRSEMNVSTLELGDSALYLCASKNSNTEAFFGQGTRLTVV.